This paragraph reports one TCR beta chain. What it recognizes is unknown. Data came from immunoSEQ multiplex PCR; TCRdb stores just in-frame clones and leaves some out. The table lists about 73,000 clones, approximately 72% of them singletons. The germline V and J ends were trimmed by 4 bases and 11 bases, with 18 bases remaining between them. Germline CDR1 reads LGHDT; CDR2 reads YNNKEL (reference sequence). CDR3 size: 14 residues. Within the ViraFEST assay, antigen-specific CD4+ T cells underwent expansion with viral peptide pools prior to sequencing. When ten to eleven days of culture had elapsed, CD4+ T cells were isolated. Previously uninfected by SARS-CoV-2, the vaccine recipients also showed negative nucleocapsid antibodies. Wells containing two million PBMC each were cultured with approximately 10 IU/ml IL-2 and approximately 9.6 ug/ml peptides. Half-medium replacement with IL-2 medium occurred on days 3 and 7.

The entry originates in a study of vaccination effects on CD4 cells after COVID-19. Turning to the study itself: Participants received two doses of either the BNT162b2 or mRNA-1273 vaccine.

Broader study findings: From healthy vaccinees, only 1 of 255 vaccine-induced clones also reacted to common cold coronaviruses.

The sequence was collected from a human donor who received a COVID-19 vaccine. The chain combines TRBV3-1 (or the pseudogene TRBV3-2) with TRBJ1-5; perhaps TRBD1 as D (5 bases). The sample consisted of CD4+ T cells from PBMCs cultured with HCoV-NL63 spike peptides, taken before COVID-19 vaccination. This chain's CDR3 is CASSLARSGGSQHF. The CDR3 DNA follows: TGTGCCAGCAGCCTCGCACGTTCTGGGGGGTCCCAGCATTTT.